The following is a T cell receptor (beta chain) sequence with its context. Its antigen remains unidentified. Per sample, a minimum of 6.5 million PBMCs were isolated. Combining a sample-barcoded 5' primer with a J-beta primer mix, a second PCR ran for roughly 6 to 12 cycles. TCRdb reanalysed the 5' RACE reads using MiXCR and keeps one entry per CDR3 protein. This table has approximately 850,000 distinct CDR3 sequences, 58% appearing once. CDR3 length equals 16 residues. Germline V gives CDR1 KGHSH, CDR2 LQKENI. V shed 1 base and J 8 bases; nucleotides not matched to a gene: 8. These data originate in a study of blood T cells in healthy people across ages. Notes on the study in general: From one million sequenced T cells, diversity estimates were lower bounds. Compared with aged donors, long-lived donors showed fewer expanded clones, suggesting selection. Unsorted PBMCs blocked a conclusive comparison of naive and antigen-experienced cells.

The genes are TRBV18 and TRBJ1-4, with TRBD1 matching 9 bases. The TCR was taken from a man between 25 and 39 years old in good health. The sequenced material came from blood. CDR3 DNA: TGTGCCAGCTCACCACGGGGGACAGGGATTGACGAAAAACTGTTTTTT. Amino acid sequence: CASSPRGTGIDEKLFF.